Sequencing of this TCR beta chain was carried out in a study of beta chain features in type 1 diabetes. This clone was detected once. J lost 1 base, V lost 1 base, and 7 bases had no gene match. The CDR3 contains 17 residues. The germline V gene has CDR1 PRHDT and CDR2 FYEKMQ (reference sequence). TCRB transcripts that were expressed got sequenced, as all of the isolated RNA had been reverse transcribed. TCRdb's table, derived via immunoSEQ multiplex PCR, lists solely in-frame clones and lacks some. Counted here are about 260,000 clones, 68% occurring once; the ten biggest clones make up about 0.05%. Sequencing was carried out using naive CD4+ T cells from blood. This rearrangement joins TRBV13 to TRBJ2-7; 10 nucleotides line up with TRBD2. The source of this sequence is a man under 40 in good health. CDR3 in DNA: TGTGCCAGCAGCTTAGCTCTAGCGGGGGTGCCTTCCTACGAGCAGTACTTC. This codes for CASSLALAGVPSYEQYF. Variable domain in full (rest from reference TRBV13 and TRBJ2-7): AAGVIQSPRHLIKEKRETATLKCYPIPRHDTVYWYQQGPGQDPQFLISFYEKMQSDKGSIPDRFSAQQFSDYHSELNMSSLELGDSALYFCASSLALAGVPSYEQYFGPGTRLTVT.